This T cell receptor beta chain stems from a study of T cell changes during pregnancy in multiple sclerosis. Sequencing used immunoSEQ multiplex PCR; TCRdb keeps in-frame clones, though not all of them. The repertoire holds about 120,000 clones, approximately 95% seen once, with 6% to 7% in the top ten. This CDR3 comprises 16 residues. Germline trimming cut 5 bases from V and 5 bases from J; bases unmatched to any gene: 9. Germline V CDR1 and CDR2: SGHTA, FQGTGA. The rearrangement links TRBV7-3 to TRBJ2-6, with 7 nucleotides matching TRBD1. The sequencing used peripheral blood, collected before pregnancy. This clonotype originated in a female donor with multiple sclerosis, enrolled in a pregnancy study. The DNA for the CDR3 is TGTGCCAGCAGCGACAGGGCCCGGGGCTGGGCCAACGTCCTGACTTTC. Translation: CASSDRARGWANVLTF.